Below are 15 T cell receptor beta chains sequenced from a single sample in a study of CD8+ T cells in alopecia areata. Reverse transcription of extracted RNA yielded cDNA, which provided the sequencing template. Sequencing used immunoSEQ multiplex PCR; TCRdb keeps in-frame clones, though not all of them. This table has about 200,000 clones, 45% to 65% appearing once. The treatment is: oral pan-JAK inhibitor, 5-10 mg twice daily. The sample was CD4+ T cells sorted from blood, taken at week 4, from a patient treated with tofacitinib. All receptors come from a human donor with alopecia areata.

This clone has just a few counts. The rearrangement links TRBV30 to TRBJ2-7; weak D call: TRBD2 (6 bases). Germline CDR1 GTSNPN, CDR2 SVGIG (reference sequence). The CDR3 extends over 12 amino acids. Trimming pared 5 bases from V and 10 bases from J, leaving 18 bases between. CDR3 coding DNA: TGTGCCTGGTCCCCTGGGGGACTCCTCCAGTACTTC. This codes for CAWSPGGLLQYF.

The rearrangement uses TRBV5-6 and TRBJ2-4; the match to TRBD2 covers 14 bases. Germline V lookup: CDR1 SGHDT, CDR2 YYEEEE. Trimming at V came to 4 bases and at J to 9 bases, leaving 6 bases not matched to a gene. The CDR3 has 15 residues. CDR3: CASSRGTSGGLIQYF. The CDR3 DNA reads TGTGCCAGCAGCCGGGGGACTAGCGGGGGCCTCATTCAGTACTTC.

DNA for the CDR3: TGTGCCAGCAGAGGGGTCGAAACCCAGTACTTC. It is translated as CASRGVETQYF. This chain joins TRBV5-5 and TRBJ2-5, with D maybe TRBD1 (5 bases). The V and J ends lost 5 bases and 8 bases respectively, with 10 bases between them. This CDR3 is built from 11 residues. In germline, CDR1 is SGHKS, CDR2 YYEKEE (reference sequence).

The chain recombines TRBV9 with TRBJ2-7; D may be TRBD1 or TRBD2 (5 bases each). The ends were cut back, 4 bases at V and 0 bases at J, with 11 bases in the middle. The germline V gene has CDR1 SGDLS and CDR2 YYNGEE. The length of the CDR3 is 14 residues. CDR3 nucleotides: TGTGCCAGCAGCCCCGGGGCCGCCTCCTACGAGCAGTACTTC. Translation gives CASSPGAASYEQYF.

The rearrangement joins TRBV6-6 to TRBJ2-5, with D tentatively TRBD2 (7 bases). The CDR3 covers 14 residues. Germline values: CDR1 MNHNY, CDR2 SVGAGI (reference sequence). The germline V and J ends were trimmed by 6 bases and 5 bases, with 16 bases remaining between them. The CDR3 here is CASSPRRGGETQYF. CDR3 in DNA: TGTGCCAGCAGCCCCCGCAGGGGAGGGGAGACCCAGTACTTC.

This rearrangement joins TRBV19 to TRBJ1-1; D call uncertain. The V end was cut by 5 bases, the J end by 2 bases, with 12 bases between. CDR1 and CDR2 (germline): LNHDA, SQIVND (reference sequence). The CDR3 extends over 14 amino acids. The CDR3 DNA reads as TGTGCCAGTAGTGCGAAAGCAGGTAACACTGAAGCTTTCTTT. This codes for CASSAKAGNTEAFF.

V is TRBV30 and J is TRBJ2-7; possibly TRBD1 for D (6 bases). The CDR3 is 12 amino acids. CDR1 is GTSNPN, CDR2 SVGIG, per germline (reference sequence). The V and J ends lost 3 bases and 3 bases respectively, with 9 bases between them. The CDR3 DNA reads TGTGCCTGGAGCACAGGGAACTACGAGCAGTACTTC. Protein product: CAWSTGNYEQYF.

Concerning this clone: In the same sample, other DNA sequences code for this CDR3. J is TRBJ1-5 and V is TRBV29-1; D is perhaps TRBD1 (5 bases). The germline V and J ends were trimmed by 6 bases and 0 bases, with 9 bases remaining between them. This CDR3 contains 13 residues. Germline lookup yields CDR1 SQVTM and CDR2 ANQGSEA. CDR3 in amino acids: CSVQENSNQPQHF. CDR3 bases: TGCAGCGTACAGGAGAATAGCAATCAGCCCCAGCATTTT.

The gene calls are TRBV2 and TRBJ2-1; D is tentatively TRBD1 or TRBD2 (6 bases each). The CDR3 length is 15 residues. CDR1 and CDR2 from the germline V gene are SNHLY and FYNNEI. V lost 3 bases and J lost 6, with 15 bases in between. The CDR3 protein is CASSDRGGVLNEQFF. CDR3 nucleotide sequence: TGTGCCAGCAGTGACAGGGGCGGGGTTCTCAATGAGCAGTTCTTC.

This clone appeared a few times. The chain joins TRBV30 to TRBJ1-2; 7 bases are a match to TRBD1. The CDR3 is 12 residues long. J lost 6 bases, V lost 7 bases, and 8 bases had no gene match. The germline V gene encodes CDR1 GTSNPN and CDR2 SVGIG (reference sequence). The CDR3 DNA is TGTGCCTCCCGTAGGGGGCGCGATGGCTACACCTTC. Protein: CASRRGRDGYTF. Full variable domain (outside the CDR3, taken from reference TRBV30 and TRBJ1-2): SQTIHQWPATLVQPVGSPLSLECTVEGTSNPNLYWYRQAAGRGLQLLFYSVGIGQISSEVPQNLSASRPQDRQFILSSKKLLLSDSGFYLCASRRGRDGYTFGSGTRLTVV.

This chain joins TRBV29-1 and TRBJ2-3, with D possibly matching TRBD1 (5 bases). V lost 7 bases and J 2 bases, leaving 19 bases between the germline ends. This CDR3 is built from 15 residues. Germline CDR1 and CDR2: SQVTM and ANQGSEA. The CDR3 spells CSALTPRGPTDTQYF. In DNA form, the CDR3 reads TGCAGCGCCCTTACGCCTAGGGGCCCCACAGATACGCAGTATTTT.

This chain joins TRBV2 and TRBJ2-6; D not certain. CDR1 SNHLY and CDR2 FYNNEI come from the germline V gene. This CDR3 contains 17 residues. Trimming removed 7 bases from V and 0 bases from J, with 16 bases in between. The CDR3 region is CASTRGSPHSGANVLTF. The DNA of the CDR3 is TGTGCCAGCACCAGAGGCTCCCCTCACTCTGGGGCCAACGTCCTGACTTTC. Based on the CDR3 plus reference TRBV2 and TRBJ2-6, the full variable domain is EPEVTQTPSHQVTQMGQEVILRCVPISNHLYFYWYRQILGQKVEFLVSFYNNEISEKSEIFDDQFSVERPDGSNFTLKIRSTKLEDSAMYFCASTRGSPHSGANVLTFGAGSRLTVL.

The chain links TRBV30 to TRBJ2-2; no clear D gene. Trimming shortened V by 0 bases and J by 3 bases, and 8 bases separated the two germline ends. The CDR3 contains 14 residues. Germline V gene data show CDR1 as GTSNPN and CDR2 as SVGIG (reference sequence). The CDR3: CAWSVPSYTGELFF. DNA of the CDR3: TGTGCCTGGAGTGTACCGAGCTACACCGGGGAGCTGTTTTTT. Full variable domain (outside the CDR3, taken from reference TRBV30 and TRBJ2-2): SQTIHQWPATLVQPVGSPLSLECTVEGTSNPNLYWYRQAAGRGLQLLFYSVGIGQISSEVPQNLSASRPQDRQFILSSKKLLLSDSGFYLCAWSVPSYTGELFFGEGSRLTVL.

This CDR3 is CASSFVGSHDEQFF. CDR3 bases: TGCGCCAGCAGCTTCGTGGGGTCCCACGATGAGCAGTTCTTC. The chain links TRBV5-1 to TRBJ2-1; D not certain. This CDR3 contains 14 residues. The V gene's germline CDR1 is SGHRS and CDR2 YFSETQ. Trimming pared 2 bases from V and 8 bases from J, leaving 14 bases between.

This chain uses TRBV12-5 with TRBJ2-7, with D uncertain. V lost 7 bases and J lost 0, with 7 bases in between. The germline gives CDR1 LGHNT, CDR2 FRNRAP. CDR3 length equals 12 residues. This chain's CDR3 is CASAASSYEQYF. The CDR3, as DNA: TGTGCTAGTGCCGCGAGCTCCTACGAGCAGTACTTC. Full variable domain (remainder filled in from reference TRBV12-5 and TRBJ2-7): DARVTQTPRHKVTEMGQEVTMRCQPILGHNTVFWYRQTMMQGLELLAYFRNRAPLDDSGMPKDRFSAEMPDATLATLKIQPSEPRDSAVYFCASAASSYEQYFGPGTRLTVT.